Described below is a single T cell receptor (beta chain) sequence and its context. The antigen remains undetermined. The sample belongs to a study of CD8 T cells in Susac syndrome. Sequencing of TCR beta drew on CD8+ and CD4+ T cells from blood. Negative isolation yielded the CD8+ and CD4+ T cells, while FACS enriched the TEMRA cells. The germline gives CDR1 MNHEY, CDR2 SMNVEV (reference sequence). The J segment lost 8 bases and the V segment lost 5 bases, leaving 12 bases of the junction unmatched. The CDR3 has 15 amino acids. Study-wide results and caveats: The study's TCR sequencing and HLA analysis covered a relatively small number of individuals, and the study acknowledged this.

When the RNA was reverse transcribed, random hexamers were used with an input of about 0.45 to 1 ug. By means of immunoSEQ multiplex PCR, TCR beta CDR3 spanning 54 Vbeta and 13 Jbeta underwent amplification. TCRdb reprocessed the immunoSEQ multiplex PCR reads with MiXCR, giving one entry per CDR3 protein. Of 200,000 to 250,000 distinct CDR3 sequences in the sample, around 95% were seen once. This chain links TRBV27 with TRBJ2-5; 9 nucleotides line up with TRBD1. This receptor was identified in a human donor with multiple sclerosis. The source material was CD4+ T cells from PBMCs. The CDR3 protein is CASSQLGQGTGTQYF. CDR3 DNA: TGTGCCAGCAGTCAATTGGGACAGGGAACAGGAACCCAGTACTTC.